A single TCR beta chain is shown here with its context. This sample was taken from a study of blood T cell repertoires in COVID-19. Study-wide context: Whether acute or convalescent, the COVID-19 samples came from the United States, Italy and Spain.

Trimming took 3 bases from V and 6 from J; bases not matched to a gene: 9. Germline CDR1 LNHNV, CDR2 YYDKDF (reference sequence). This CDR3 contains 16 residues. Clones were sequenced by immunoSEQ multiplex PCR, and TCRdb holds only the in-frame ones, with some missing. The table lists 300,000 to 450,000 clones, 80% to 90% of them singletons. Among Cohort 3 donors, those recovered had two negative PCRs, clearance, or symptom resolution. This rearrangement joins TRBV15 to TRBJ1-1; 11 positions agree with TRBD1. This TCR derives from a man younger than 35 who had recovered from COVID-19. Sample: PBMCs or T cells enriched from blood (not recorded which). The CDR3 sequence: CATSSPLGQGVAEAFF. CDR3 nucleotides: TGTGCCACCAGCAGCCCATTGGGACAGGGGGTGGCTGAAGCTTTCTTT.